This record covers a single T cell receptor (beta chain). No antigen is known for it. No qualities accompany the bases; no much larger clone lies one base away. This sample stems from a study of naive CD8 T cells in extremely preterm neonates (dated by TCRdb to 2016 to 2017). The study in broad terms: TCRbeta CDR3 repertoires of sorted naive CD8+ T cells were compared across four age groups: extremely preterm neonates, term neonates, young children and adults. Results the study describes overall, beyond this receptor: A higher proportion of shared CDR3 nucleotide sequences was found in preterm neonates (roughly 2.7%) than in term neonates (approximately 0.4%), young children (about 0.03%) and adults (approximately 0.01%). Prospective longitudinal studies of preterm and term neonates were called for by the authors so that T cell development could be tracked within individuals. Preterm neonates showed significantly lower iChao1 richness than every other age group (p < 0.05) along with an even clone distribution, indicating a less rich repertoire. Compared with the older groups, preterm CDR3s were shorter and closer to germline, carrying fewer N additions and showing less junctional trimming. A small sample size and variable productive template counts among preterm samples were noted by the authors as limitations.

The CDR3 sequence holds 15 residues, the cysteine and phenylalanine included. Left in the record is the CDR3 DNA by itself, 45 bases read in frame from the first base. V ends up 0 bases short and J 4 bases short, with an unmatched junction base count of 3. CDR1 MGHRA and CDR2 YSYEKL were looked up in the germline V gene. Preterm samples came from several extremely preterm deliveries at about 23-27 weeks of gestation. Exclusion from the study was applied to pregnancies with fetal demise, active maternal HSV infection or known maternal HIV infection. A FACSAria III cell sorter was used to sort live, Annexin V-negative naive CD8+ T cells (CD3+CD8+CD45RA+CCR7+). Between roughly 17,000 and 110,000 naive CD8+ T cells were sorted per sample. Preassembled standardized sampling kits were used to collect mixed venous-arterial cord blood. Cord blood was held at room temperature, and processing was completed within 4 hours of collection. Ficoll-Paque density gradient centrifugation of diluted blood was used to isolate mononuclear cells. Before sorting, mononuclear cells were cryopreserved in 10% DMSO with around 90% FBS and kept in long-term storage at -150 degrees C. After thawing, cells were stained with Annexin V along with antibodies against CD3, CD8, CCR7 and CD45RA. Genomic DNA was extracted from snap-frozen sorted cell pellets with the DNeasy Blood and Tissue Kit.

A two-step, bias-controlled multiplex PCR was used to amplify TCRbeta CDR3 regions from genomic DNA. Primers specific for every TRBV and TRBJ gene segment were included in the multiplex PCR. TCRbeta repertoire data were generated with the immunoSEQ Assay. The authors processed their data as follows. To merge closely related sequences, reads went through filtering and clustering using a relative-frequency ratio and a modified nearest-neighbor algorithm. IMGT annotation was the basis for assigning V, D and J genes to CDR3 sequences. Template counts were corrected for PCR amplification bias and quantified by comparison with synthetic TCR CDR3 analog sequences. Only unique productive sequences, that is, in-frame CDR3 sequences lacking stop codons, were included in the analyses. The immunoSEQ Analyzer software was used to calculate clonality, defined as 1 minus Pielou's evenness, and iChao1 richness. Statistical testing was performed in JMP, using Student's t-test or a non-parametric test depending on Shapiro-Wilk normality results. TCRdb holds this immuneACCESS table with in-frame rearrangements only. Some clones are missing; in checked studies, unresolved V genes explain under half, and the rest has no known cause. V, J and clone size are taken as reported in that table, and D and trimming were inferred from the DNA itself. The sample has 20,000 to 30,000 clones on record, roughly 88% of them singletons. Roughly 0.99% of the sample goes to the ten largest clones.

The receptor comes from a boy who was born preterm. The rearrangement joined TRBV4-1 to TRBJ1-3; 7 bases in the middle match TRBD1. Sequencing used naive CD8+ T cells from cord blood. The CDR3 corresponds to CASSQEAGGGNTIYF. The nucleotide sequence is given as TGCGCCAGCAGCCAAGAGGCAGGGGGAGGAAACACCATATATTTT.